This entry describes one T cell receptor (beta chain). The entry originates in a study of blood T cells in healthy people across ages. V lost 3 bases, J lost 7 bases, and 6 bases stayed unmatched. Looked up from germline, CDR1 is KGHSH and CDR2 is LQKENI. The CDR3 sequence is 14 residues long. A second PCR of about 6 to 11 cycles used a sample-barcoded 5' primer and a J-beta primer mix. In TCRdb, the 5' RACE reads were re-called with MiXCR into one record per CDR3 protein. Of hundreds of thousands of distinct CDR3 sequences listed, more than 20% were seen once; the top ten hold roughly 3.9%. This chain connects TRBV18 to TRBJ2-1; 7 bases match TRBD1. This sequence originates from a man in his 70s in good health. The material sequenced was blood. The CDR3 DNA sequence: TGTGCCAGCTCACCCCAGGGGGTTGAAAATGAGCAGTTCTTC. The encoded protein is CASSPQGVENEQFF.